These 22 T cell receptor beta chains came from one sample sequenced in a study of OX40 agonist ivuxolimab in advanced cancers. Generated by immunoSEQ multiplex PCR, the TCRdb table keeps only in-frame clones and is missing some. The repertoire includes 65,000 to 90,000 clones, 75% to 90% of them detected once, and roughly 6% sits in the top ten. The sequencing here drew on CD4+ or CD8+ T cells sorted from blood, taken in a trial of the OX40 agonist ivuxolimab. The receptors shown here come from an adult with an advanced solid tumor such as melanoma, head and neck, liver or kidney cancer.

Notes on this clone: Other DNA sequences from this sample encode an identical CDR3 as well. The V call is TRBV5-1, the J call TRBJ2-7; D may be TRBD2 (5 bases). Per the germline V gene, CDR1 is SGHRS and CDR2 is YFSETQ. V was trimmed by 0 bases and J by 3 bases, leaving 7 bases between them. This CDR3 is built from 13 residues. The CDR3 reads CASSLERNYEQYF. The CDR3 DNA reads TGCGCCAGCAGCTTGGAGCGGAACTACGAGCAGTACTTC.

This CDR3 reads CASSDLPGVGTEAFF. CDR3 DNA sequence: TGTGCCAGCAGCGACCTTCCAGGGGTGGGCACTGAAGCTTTCTTT. This chain joins TRBV7-3 and TRBJ1-1; D is perhaps TRBD1 (6 bases). The V gene's germline CDR1 is SGHTA and CDR2 FQGTGA. The CDR3 runs to 15 residues. The ends were cut back, 5 bases at V and 4 bases at J, with 17 bases in the middle.

CDR3 sequence reads: CASSFGGSPYEQYF. The CDR3 DNA follows: TGTGCCAGCAGCTTTGGCGGTAGTCCGTACGAGCAGTACTTC. This sequence joins TRBV7-9 and TRBJ2-7; the D is unclear. Germline V gene lookup returns CDR1 SEHNR and CDR2 FQNEAQ (reference sequence). The V gene lost 3 bases and the J gene lost 4 bases, with 13 bases spanning the gap. CDR3 length: 14 amino acids.

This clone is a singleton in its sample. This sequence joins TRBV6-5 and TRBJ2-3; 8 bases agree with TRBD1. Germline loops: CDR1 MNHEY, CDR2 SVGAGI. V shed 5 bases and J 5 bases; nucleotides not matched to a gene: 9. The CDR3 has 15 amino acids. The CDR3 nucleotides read TGTGCCAGCAGTGGGCAGGGGGCGCTGGGAGATACGCAGTATTTT. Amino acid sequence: CASSGQGALGDTQYF.

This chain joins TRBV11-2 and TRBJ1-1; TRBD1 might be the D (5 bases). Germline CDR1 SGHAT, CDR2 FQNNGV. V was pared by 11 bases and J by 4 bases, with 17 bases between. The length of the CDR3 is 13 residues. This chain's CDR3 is CASTLYRRTEAFF. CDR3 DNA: TGTGCCTCCACCCTATACAGGCGCACTGAAGCTTTCTTT. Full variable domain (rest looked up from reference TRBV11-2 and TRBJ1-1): EAGVAQSPRYKIIEKRQSVAFWCNPISGHATLYWYQQILGQGPKLLIQFQNNGVVDDSQLPKDRFSAERLKGVDSTLKIQPAKLEDSAVYLCASTLYRRTEAFFGQGTRLTVV.

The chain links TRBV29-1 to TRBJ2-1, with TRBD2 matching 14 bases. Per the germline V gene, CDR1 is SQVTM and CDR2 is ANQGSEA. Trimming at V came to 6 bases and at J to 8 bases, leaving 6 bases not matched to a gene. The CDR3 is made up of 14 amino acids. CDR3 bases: TGCAGCGTGACTAGCGGGAGGGCCCTCGATGAGCAGTTCTTC. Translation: CSVTSGRALDEQFF.

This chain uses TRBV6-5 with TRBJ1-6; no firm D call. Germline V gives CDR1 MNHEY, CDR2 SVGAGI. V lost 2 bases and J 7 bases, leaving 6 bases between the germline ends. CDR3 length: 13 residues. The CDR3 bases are TGTGCCAGCAGTTACCTCAGAAATTCACCCCTCCACTTT. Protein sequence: CASSYLRNSPLHF.

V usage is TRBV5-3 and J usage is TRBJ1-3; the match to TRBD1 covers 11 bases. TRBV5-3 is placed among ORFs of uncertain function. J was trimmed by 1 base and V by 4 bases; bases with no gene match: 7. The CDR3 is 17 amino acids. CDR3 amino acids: CARSTTRDRGSGNTIYF. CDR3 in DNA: TGTGCCAGAAGCACTACCCGGGACAGGGGGTCTGGAAACACCATATATTTT.

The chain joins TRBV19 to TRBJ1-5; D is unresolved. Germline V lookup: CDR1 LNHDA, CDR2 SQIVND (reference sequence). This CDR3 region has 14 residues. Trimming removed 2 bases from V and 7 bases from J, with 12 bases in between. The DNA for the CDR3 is TGTGCCAGTAGTATATCTGGGGAGAGCCAGCCCCAGCATTTT. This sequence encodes CASSISGESQPQHF. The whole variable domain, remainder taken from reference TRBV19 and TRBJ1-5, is DGGITQSPKYLFRKEGQNVTLSCEQNLNHDAMYWYRQDPGQGLRLIYYSQIVNDFQKGDIAEGYSVSREKKESFPLTVTSAQKNPTAFYLCASSISGESQPQHFGDGTRLSIL.

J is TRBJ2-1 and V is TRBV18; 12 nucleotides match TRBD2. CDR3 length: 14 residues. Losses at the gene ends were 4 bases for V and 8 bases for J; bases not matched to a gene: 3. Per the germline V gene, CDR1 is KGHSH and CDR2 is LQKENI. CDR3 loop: CASSRLAGGYEQFF. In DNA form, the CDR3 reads TGTGCCAGCTCACGGCTAGCGGGAGGGTATGAGCAGTTCTTC.

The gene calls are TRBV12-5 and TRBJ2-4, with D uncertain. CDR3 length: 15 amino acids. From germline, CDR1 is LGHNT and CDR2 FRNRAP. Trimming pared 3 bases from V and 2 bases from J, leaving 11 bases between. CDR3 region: CASGFVDWTKNIQYF. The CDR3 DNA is TGTGCTAGTGGTTTCGTCGATTGGACCAAAAACATTCAGTACTTC.

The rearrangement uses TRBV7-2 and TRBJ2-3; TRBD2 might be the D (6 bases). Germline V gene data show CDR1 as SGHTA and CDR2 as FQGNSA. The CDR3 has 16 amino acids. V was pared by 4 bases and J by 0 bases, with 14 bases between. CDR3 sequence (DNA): TGTGCCAGCAGCTCCTCTCTAGCGCTAAGCACAGATACGCAGTATTTT. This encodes CASSSSLALSTDTQYF. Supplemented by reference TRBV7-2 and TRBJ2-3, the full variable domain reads GAGVSQSPSNKVTEKGKDVELRCDPISGHTALYWYRQSLGQGLEFLIYFQGNSAPDKSGLPSDRFSAERTGGSVSTLTIQRTQQEDSAVYLCASSSSLALSTDTQYFGPGTRLTVL.

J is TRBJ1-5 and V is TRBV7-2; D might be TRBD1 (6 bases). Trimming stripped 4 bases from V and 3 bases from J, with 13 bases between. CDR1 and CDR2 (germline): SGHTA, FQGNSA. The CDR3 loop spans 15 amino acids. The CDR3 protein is CASSSQTGPNQPQHF. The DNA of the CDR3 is TGTGCCAGCAGCTCACAGACAGGCCCCAATCAGCCCCAGCATTTT.

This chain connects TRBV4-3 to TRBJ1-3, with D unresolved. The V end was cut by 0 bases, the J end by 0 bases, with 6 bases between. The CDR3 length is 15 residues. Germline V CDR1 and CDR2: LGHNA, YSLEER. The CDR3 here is CASSQDRYSGNTIYF. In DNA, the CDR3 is TGCGCCAGCAGCCAAGACAGGTACTCTGGAAACACCATATATTTT.

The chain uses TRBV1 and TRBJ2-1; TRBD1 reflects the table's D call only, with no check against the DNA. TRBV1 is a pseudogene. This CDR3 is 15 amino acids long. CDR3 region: CTSSHFLDRNDEQFF. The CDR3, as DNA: TGCACCAGCAGCCATTTTCTCGACAGGAACGATGAGCAGTTCTTC.

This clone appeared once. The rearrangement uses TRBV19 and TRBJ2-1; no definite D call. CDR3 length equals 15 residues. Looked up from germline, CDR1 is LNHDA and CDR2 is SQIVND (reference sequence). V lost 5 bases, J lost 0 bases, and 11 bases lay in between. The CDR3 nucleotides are TGTGCCAGTAGTTACGGATCTACCTCCTACAATGAGCAGTTCTTC. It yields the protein CASSYGSTSYNEQFF.

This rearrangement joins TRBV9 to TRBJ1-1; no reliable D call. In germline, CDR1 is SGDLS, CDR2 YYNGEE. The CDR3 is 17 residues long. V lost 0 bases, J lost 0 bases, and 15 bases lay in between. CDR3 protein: CASSVGGRVPMNTEAFF. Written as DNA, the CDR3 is TGTGCCAGCAGCGTAGGAGGACGGGTCCCAATGAACACTGAAGCTTTCTTT.

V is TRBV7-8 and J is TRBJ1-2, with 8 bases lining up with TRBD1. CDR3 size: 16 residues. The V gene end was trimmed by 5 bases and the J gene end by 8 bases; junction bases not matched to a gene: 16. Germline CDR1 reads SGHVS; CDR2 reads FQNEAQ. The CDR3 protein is CASSAFSVQGAQGYTF. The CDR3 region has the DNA TGTGCCAGCAGCGCATTCAGCGTTCAGGGGGCACAGGGCTACACCTTC.

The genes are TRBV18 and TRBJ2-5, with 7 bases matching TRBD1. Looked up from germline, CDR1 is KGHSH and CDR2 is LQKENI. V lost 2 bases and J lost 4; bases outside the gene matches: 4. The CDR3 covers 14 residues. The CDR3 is CASSPKDRRETQYF. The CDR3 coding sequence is TGTGCCAGCTCACCAAAGGACAGGAGAGAGACCCAGTACTTC.

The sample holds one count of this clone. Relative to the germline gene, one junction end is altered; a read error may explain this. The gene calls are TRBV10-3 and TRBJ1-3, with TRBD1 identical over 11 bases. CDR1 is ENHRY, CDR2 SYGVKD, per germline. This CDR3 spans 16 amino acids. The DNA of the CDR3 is TGTGCCAGCAGTACCGGGGCCGGGACAGGGGGAGACACCATATATTTT. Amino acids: CASSTGAGTGGDTIYF.

CDR3 DNA sequence: TGTGCCAGTAGTCGGGGGCGTTTGGAGACCCAGTACTTC. This codes for CASSRGRLETQYF. The chain employs TRBV19 and TRBJ2-5, with D possibly called TRBD1 or TRBD2 (6 bases each). Germline CDR1 and CDR2: LNHDA and SQIVND (reference sequence). The CDR3 consists of 13 residues. V was pared by 5 bases and J by 5 bases, with 12 bases between.

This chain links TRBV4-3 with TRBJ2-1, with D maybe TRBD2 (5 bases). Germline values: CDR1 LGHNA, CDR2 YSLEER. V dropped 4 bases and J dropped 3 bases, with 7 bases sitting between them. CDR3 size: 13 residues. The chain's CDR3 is CASSPGVYNEQFF. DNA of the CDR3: TGCGCCAGCAGCCCCGGGGTCTACAATGAGCAGTTCTTC.